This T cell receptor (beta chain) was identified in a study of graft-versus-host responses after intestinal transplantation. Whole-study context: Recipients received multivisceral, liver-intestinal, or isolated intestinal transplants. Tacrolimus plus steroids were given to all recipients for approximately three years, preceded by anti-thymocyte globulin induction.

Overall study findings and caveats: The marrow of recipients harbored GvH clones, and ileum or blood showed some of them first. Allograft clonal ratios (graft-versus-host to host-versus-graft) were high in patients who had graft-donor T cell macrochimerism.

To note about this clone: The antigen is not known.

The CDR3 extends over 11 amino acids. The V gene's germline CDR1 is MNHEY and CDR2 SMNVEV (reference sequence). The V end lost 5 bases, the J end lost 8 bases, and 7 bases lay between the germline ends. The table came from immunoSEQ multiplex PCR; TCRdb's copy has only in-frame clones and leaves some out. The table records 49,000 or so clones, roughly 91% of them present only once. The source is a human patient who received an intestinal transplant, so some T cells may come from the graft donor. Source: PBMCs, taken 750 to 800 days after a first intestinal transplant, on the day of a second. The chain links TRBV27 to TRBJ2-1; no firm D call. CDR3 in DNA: TGTGCCAGCAGTACAAGATATGAGCAGTTCTTC. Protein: CASSTRYEQFF.